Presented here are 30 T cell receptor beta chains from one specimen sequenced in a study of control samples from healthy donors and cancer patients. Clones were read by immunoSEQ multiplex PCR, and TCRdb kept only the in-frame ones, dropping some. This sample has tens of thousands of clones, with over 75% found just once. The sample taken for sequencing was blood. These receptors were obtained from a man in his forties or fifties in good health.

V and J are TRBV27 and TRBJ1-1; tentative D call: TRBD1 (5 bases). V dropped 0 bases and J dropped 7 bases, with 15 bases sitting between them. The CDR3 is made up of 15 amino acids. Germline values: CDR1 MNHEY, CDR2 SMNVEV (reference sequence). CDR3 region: CASSLSPFTGSEAFF. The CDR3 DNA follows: TGTGCCAGCAGTTTATCCCCCTTTACAGGTAGTGAAGCTTTCTTT.

The CDR3 is CASSSTGPGQETQYF. As DNA, the CDR3 is TGTGCCAGCAGCTCAACAGGGCCGGGCCAAGAGACCCAGTACTTC. The chain combines TRBV7-9 with TRBJ2-5; weak D call: TRBD1 (6 bases). V lost 4 bases, J lost 1 base, and 13 bases lay in between. CDR1 is SEHNR, CDR2 FQNEAQ, per germline (reference sequence). The length of the CDR3 is 15 residues. The full variable domain, completed using reference TRBV7-9 and TRBJ2-5, is DTGVSQNPRHKITKRGQNVTFRCDPISEHNRLYWYRQTLGQGPEFLTYFQNEAQLEKSRLLSDRFSAERPKGSFSTLEIQRTEQGDSAMYLCASSSTGPGQETQYFGPGTRLLVL.

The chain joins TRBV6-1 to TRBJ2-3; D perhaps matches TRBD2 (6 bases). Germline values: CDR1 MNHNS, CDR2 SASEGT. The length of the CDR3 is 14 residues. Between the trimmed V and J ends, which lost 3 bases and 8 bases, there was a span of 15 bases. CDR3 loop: CASSDNAGWGTQYF. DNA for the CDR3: TGTGCCAGCAGTGACAATGCGGGGTGGGGTACGCAGTATTTT.

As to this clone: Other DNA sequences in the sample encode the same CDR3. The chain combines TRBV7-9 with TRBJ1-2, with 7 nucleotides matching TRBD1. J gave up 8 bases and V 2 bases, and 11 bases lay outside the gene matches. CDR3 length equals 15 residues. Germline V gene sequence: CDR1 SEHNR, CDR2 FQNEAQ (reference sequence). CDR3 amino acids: CASSLRGQRGRGYTF. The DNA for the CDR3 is TGTGCCAGCAGCTTAAGGGGACAGCGGGGGCGGGGCTACACCTTC.

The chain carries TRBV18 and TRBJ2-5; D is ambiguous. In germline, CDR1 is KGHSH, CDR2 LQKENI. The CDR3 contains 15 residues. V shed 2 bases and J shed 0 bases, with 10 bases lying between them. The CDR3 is CASSPSATYQETQYF. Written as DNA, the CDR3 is TGTGCCAGCTCACCATCGGCAACGTACCAAGAGACCCAGTACTTC.

CDR3 region: CASSRPGDEQYF. CDR3 in DNA: TGTGCCAGCAGCCGTCCCGGCGACGAGCAGTACTTC. The rearrangement uses TRBV6-5 and TRBJ2-7, with D unresolved. The CDR3 runs 12 residues. V lost 6 bases and J lost 5, with 11 bases in between. In germline, CDR1 is MNHEY, CDR2 SVGAGI.

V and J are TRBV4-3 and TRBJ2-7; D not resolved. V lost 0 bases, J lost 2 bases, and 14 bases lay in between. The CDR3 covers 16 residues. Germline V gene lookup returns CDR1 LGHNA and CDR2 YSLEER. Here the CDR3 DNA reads TGCGCCAGCAGCCAAGATCCGATATCGCGCACCTACGAGCAGTACTTC. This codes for CASSQDPISRTYEQYF.

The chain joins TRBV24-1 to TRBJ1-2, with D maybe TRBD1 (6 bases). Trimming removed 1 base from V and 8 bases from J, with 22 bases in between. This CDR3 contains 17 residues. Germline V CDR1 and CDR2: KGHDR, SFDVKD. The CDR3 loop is CATSDFRVDGDKRGYTF. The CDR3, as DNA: TGTGCCACCAGTGATTTCCGGGTCGACGGGGACAAGCGGGGCTACACCTTC.

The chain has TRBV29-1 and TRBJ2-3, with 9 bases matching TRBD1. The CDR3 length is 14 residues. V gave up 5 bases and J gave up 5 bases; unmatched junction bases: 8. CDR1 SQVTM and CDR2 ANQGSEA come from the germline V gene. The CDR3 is CSVSRTGVGDTQYF. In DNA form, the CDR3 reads TGCAGCGTTTCTCGGACAGGGGTTGGAGATACGCAGTATTTT.

The CDR3 spells CASILTGGNTEAFF. CDR3 nucleotide sequence: TGTGCCAGCATCCTGACAGGGGGCAACACTGAAGCTTTCTTT. The chain combines TRBV3-1 (or the pseudogene TRBV3-2) with TRBJ1-1, with 10 bases aligning to TRBD1. Germline CDR1 is LGHDT and CDR2 is YNNKEL (reference sequence). This CDR3 is 14 amino acids long. The junction had 4 bases not matched to a gene; V was cut back by 7 bases and J by 2 bases.

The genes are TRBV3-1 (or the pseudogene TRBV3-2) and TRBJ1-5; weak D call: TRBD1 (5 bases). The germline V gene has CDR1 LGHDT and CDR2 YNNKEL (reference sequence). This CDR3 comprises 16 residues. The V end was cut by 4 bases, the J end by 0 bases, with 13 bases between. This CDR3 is CASSPTGVLSNQPQHF. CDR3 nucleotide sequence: TGTGCCAGCAGCCCCACGGGGGTCCTTAGCAATCAGCCCCAGCATTTT.

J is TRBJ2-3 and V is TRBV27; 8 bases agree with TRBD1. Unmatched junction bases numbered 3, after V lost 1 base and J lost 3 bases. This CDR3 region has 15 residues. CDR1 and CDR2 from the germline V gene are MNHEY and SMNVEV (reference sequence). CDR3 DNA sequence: TGTGCCAGCAGTTTATATCAGGGGGCTACAGATACGCAGTATTTT. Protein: CASSLYQGATDTQYF.

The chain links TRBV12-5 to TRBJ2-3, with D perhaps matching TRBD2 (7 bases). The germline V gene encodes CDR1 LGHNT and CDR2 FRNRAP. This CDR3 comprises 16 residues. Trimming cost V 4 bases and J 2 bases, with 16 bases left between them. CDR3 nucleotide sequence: TGTGCTAGTGGTTCTCCTCAGGGGACTACCACAGATACGCAGTATTTT. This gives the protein CASGSPQGTTTDTQYF.

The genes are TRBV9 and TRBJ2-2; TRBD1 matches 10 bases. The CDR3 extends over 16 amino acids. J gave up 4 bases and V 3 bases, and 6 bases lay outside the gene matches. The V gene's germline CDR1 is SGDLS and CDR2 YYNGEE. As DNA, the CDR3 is TGTGCCAGCAGCGAGGGGACAGGGGTGCGCACCGGGGAGCTGTTTTTT. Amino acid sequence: CASSEGTGVRTGELFF.

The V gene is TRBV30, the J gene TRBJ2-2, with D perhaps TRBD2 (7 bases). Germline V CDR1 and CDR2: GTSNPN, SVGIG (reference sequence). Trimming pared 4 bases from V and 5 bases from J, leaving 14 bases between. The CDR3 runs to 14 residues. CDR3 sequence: CAWIGGGGTGELFF. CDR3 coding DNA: TGTGCCTGGATAGGAGGGGGGGGTACCGGGGAGCTGTTTTTT.

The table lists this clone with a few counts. CDR3 loop: CASSPTSRGLNTGELFF. CDR3 DNA: TGTGCCAGCAGCCCGACCTCCCGGGGGTTGAACACCGGGGAGCTGTTTTTT. J is TRBJ2-2 and V is TRBV9; tentative D call: TRBD2 (6 bases). Deletions cut 4 bases from V and 1 base from J, with 17 bases between. The length of the CDR3 is 17 residues. The germline CDR1 and CDR2 sequences are SGDLS and YYNGEE.

CDR3 sequence reads: CASGPGLAGRYETQYF. As DNA, the CDR3 is TGTGCTAGTGGTCCGGGACTAGCGGGGAGGTATGAGACCCAGTACTTC. The chain links TRBV12-5 to TRBJ2-5, with 13 nucleotides matching TRBD2. CDR3 length: 16 amino acids. The J segment lost 5 bases and the V segment lost 5 bases, leaving 8 bases of the junction unmatched. Germline V CDR1 and CDR2: LGHNT, FRNRAP.

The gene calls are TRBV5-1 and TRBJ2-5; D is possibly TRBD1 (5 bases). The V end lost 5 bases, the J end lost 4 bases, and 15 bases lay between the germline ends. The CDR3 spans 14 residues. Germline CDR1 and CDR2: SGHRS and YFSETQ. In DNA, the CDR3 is TGCGCCAGCAGGGGGCTTGGCCAGGGAGAGACCCAGTACTTC. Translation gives CASRGLGQGETQYF.

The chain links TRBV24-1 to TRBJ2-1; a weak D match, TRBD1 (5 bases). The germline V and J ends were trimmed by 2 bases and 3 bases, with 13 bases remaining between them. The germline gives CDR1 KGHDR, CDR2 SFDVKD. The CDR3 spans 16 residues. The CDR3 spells CATSDSGSGLYNEQFF. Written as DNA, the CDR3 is TGTGCCACCAGTGATTCAGGGTCCGGGCTCTACAATGAGCAGTTCTTC.

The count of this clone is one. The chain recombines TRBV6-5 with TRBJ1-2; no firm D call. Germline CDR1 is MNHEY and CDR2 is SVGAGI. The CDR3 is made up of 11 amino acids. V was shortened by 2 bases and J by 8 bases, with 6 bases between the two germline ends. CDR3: CASSYGWGYTF. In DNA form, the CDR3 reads TGTGCCAGCAGTTACGGCTGGGGCTACACCTTC.

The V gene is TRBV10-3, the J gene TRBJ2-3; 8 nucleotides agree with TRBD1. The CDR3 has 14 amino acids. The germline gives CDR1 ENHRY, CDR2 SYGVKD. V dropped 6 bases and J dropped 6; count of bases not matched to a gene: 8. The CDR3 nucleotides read TGTGCCATCAGGAAGGACAGGGCCCTGGATACGCAGTATTTT. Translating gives CAIRKDRALDTQYF.

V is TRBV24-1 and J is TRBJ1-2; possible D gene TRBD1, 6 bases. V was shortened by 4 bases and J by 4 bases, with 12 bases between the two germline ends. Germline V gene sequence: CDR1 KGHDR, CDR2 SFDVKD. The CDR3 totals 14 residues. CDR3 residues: CATSETGFGYGYTF. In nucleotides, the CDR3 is TGTGCCACCAGTGAAACAGGGTTCGGCTATGGCTACACCTTC.

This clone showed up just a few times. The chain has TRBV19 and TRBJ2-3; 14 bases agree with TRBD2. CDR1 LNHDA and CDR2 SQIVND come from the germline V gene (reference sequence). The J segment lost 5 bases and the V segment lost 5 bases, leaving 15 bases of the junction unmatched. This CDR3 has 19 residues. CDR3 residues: CASSSRTAGLAGVLDTQYF. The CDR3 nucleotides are TGTGCCAGTAGTTCCCGAACTGCGGGACTAGCGGGGGTACTAGATACGCAGTATTTT.

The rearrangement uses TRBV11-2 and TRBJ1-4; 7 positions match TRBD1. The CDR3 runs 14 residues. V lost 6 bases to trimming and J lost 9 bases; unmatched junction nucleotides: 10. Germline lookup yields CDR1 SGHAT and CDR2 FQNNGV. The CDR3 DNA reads TGTGCCAGCAGGGATGAGGGGACAGCCCAAAAACTGTTTTTT. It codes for CASRDEGTAQKLFF.

This CDR3 reads CASSYSRDGVGNEQFF. As DNA, the CDR3 is TGTGCCAGCAGTTACTCCCGGGATGGCGTCGGGAATGAGCAGTTCTTC. V and J are TRBV6-2 or TRBV6-3 and TRBJ2-1, with D perhaps TRBD2 (5 bases). The CDR3 length is 16 residues. V lost 0 bases, J lost 7 bases, and 16 bases lay in between. CDR1 and CDR2 (germline): MNHEY, SVGEGT.

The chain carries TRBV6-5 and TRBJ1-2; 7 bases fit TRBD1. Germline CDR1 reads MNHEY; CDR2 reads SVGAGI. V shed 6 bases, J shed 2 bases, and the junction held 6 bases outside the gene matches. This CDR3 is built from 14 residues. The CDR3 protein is CASRWDRRNYGYTF. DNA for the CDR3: TGTGCCAGCAGATGGGACAGAAGGAACTATGGCTACACCTTC.

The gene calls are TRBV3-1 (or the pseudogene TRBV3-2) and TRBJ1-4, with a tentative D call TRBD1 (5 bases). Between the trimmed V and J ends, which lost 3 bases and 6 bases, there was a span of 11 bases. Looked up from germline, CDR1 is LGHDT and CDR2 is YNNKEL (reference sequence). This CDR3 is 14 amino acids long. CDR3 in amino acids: CASSQSWGDEKLFF. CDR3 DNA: TGTGCCAGCAGCCAGAGCTGGGGGGATGAAAAACTGTTTTTT.

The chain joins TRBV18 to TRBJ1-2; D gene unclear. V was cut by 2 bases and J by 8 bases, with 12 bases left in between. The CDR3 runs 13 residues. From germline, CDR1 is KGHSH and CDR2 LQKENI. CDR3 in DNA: TGTGCCAGCTCACCAGAGGAGGGTCGAGGCTACACCTTC. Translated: CASSPEEGRGYTF. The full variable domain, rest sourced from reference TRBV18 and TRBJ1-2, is NAGVMQNPRHLVRRRGQEARLRCSPMKGHSHVYWYRQLPEEGLKFMVYLQKENIIDESGMPKERFSAEFPKEGPSILRIQQVVRGDSAAYFCASSPEEGRGYTFGSGTRLTVV.

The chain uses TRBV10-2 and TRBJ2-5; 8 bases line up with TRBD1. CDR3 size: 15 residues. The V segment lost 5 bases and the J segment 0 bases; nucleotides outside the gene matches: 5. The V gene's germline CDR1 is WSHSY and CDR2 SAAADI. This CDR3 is CASSNRGAYQETQYF. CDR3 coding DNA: TGCGCCAGCAGTAACAGGGGGGCATACCAAGAGACCCAGTACTTC.

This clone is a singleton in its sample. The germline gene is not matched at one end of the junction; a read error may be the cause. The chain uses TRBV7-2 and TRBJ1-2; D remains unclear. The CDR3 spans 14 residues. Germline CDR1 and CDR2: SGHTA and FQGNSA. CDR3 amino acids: CAGSPGGGSNGYTF. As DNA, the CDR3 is TGTGCCGGCAGCCCGGGTGGCGGATCGAATGGCTACACCTTC.